The next 19 T cell receptor beta chains were all read from a single sample in a study of human T cells and chemical hapten exposure. Stated time point: patch test 3, about 24 weeks after DPC sensitization. Stated treatment: therapeutic diphenylcyclopropenone sensitization with weekly scalp DPC. TCRdb re-derived calls from the RACE reads in MiXCR, one entry per CDR3 protein. The sample lists approximately 110,000 distinct CDR3 sequences, 34% occurring once. Sequenced here: whole blood, sampled in connection with sensitization to the hapten diphenylcyclopropenone (DPC). The source of these receptors is a middle-aged man with alopecia areata. Some clones in this sample may be carry-over from other donors' samples.

This rearrangement joins TRBV28 to TRBJ2-4; TRBD2 is a possible D gene (7 bases). The V end was cut by 8 bases, the J end by 2 bases, with 25 bases between. Germline CDR1 MDHEN, CDR2 SYDVKM. The CDR3 is 18 amino acids. CDR3 bases: TGTGCCAGCCCAAATGGGGGGGCGCCGGGGCTGACCAAAAACATTCAGTACTTC. Translated: CASPNGGAPGLTKNIQYF.

The V and J genes are TRBV6-1 and TRBJ2-5; D unclear. CDR3 length equals 12 residues. Trimming shortened V by 2 bases and J by 3 bases, and 4 bases separated the two germline ends. Germline V gene sequence: CDR1 MNHNS, CDR2 SASEGT. The CDR3 loop is CASSEPKETQYF. DNA of the CDR3: TGTGCCAGCAGTGAACCTAAAGAGACCCAGTACTTC.

The chain joins TRBV6-1 to TRBJ2-3; TRBD1 agrees at 7 bases. The CDR3 covers 13 residues. The ends lost 4 bases at V and 4 bases at J; junction bases unmatched: 2. Germline CDR1 is MNHNS and CDR2 is SASEGT. CDR3 coding DNA: TGTGCCAGCAGTGGACAGGGCCCAGATACGCAGTATTTT. The encoded protein is CASSGQGPDTQYF.

The chain recombines TRBV11-2 with TRBJ2-2; D ambiguous. The CDR3 has 15 residues. Germline CDR1 SGHAT, CDR2 FQNNGV. Deletions cut 0 bases from V and 4 bases from J, with 9 bases between. The CDR3 loop is CASSLDEAVTGELFF. In nucleotides, the CDR3 is TGTGCCAGCAGCTTAGACGAGGCGGTCACCGGGGAGCTGTTTTTT.

This chain uses TRBV3-1 with TRBJ2-1; TRBD2 matches at 9 bases. CDR3 length: 18 residues. Trimming took 4 bases from V and 9 from J; bases not matched to a gene: 19. Germline assignment: CDR1 LGHDT and CDR2 YNNKEL (reference sequence). CDR3 region: CASSPAVGVAGAFSEQFF. The CDR3 bases are TGTGCCAGCAGCCCCGCCGTGGGGGTAGCGGGAGCGTTCAGTGAGCAGTTCTTC.

In this sample, this clonotype turned up a few times. J is TRBJ1-6 and V is TRBV6-6, with D uncertain. The V end was cut by 7 bases, the J end by 0 bases, with 10 bases between. In germline, CDR1 is MNHNY, CDR2 SVGAGI (reference sequence). The CDR3 sequence is 15 residues long. The CDR3 is CASNSLSSYNSPLHF. The DNA for the CDR3 is TGTGCCAGCAACTCACTCAGCTCCTATAATTCACCCCTCCACTTT.

This chain joins TRBV7-2 and TRBJ2-7; D unresolved. In germline, CDR1 is SGHTA, CDR2 FQGNSA. The CDR3 sequence is 14 residues long. Trimming cost V 1 base and J 3 bases, with 10 bases left between them. The CDR3 DNA reads TGTGCCAGCAGCTTAGAGTCTGGGAACTACGAGCAGTACTTC. Translated: CASSLESGNYEQYF.

The chain combines TRBV2 with TRBJ2-3; 8 positions agree with TRBD2. The junction had 6 bases not matched to a gene; V was cut back by 7 bases and J by 0 bases. Germline V gene sequence: CDR1 SNHLY, CDR2 FYNNEI. The CDR3 has 15 residues. As DNA, the CDR3 is TGTGCCAGCAATCTGGCTAGCGGGAGCACAGATACGCAGTATTTT. It codes for CASNLASGSTDTQYF.

This clonotype was counted a few times. V usage is TRBV6-4 and J usage is TRBJ1-1; D may be TRBD1 (6 bases). CDR3 size: 15 residues. Germline assignment: CDR1 MRHNA and CDR2 SNTAGT. V lost 5 bases and J lost 0, with 13 bases in between. The CDR3, as DNA: TGTGCCAGCAGTCAGGACAGTCTCATGAACACTGAAGCTTTCTTT. Encoded protein: CASSQDSLMNTEAFF.

The chain employs TRBV6-2 or TRBV6-3 and TRBJ2-3; possibly TRBD2 for D (5 bases). V gave up 5 bases and J gave up 6 bases, with 12 bases separating them. CDR1 and CDR2 (germline): MNHEY, SVGEGT. The CDR3 loop spans 13 amino acids. The CDR3 loop reads CASSPGLRDTQYF. The CDR3 DNA is TGTGCCAGCAGTCCCGGACTCCGGGATACGCAGTATTTT.

The chain recombines TRBV6-6 with TRBJ2-7, with TRBD2 identical over 8 bases. CDR1 MNHNY and CDR2 SVGAGI come from the germline V gene (reference sequence). V gave up 7 bases and J gave up 2 bases; unmatched junction bases: 7. The CDR3 covers 14 residues. The DNA of the CDR3 is TGTGCCAGCAACCTGGGACTAGGAACCTACGAGCAGTACGTC. Protein product: CASNLGLGTYEQYV.

The chain couples TRBV14 to TRBJ2-1; TRBD1 is a possible D gene (6 bases). V lost 0 bases, J lost 9 bases, and 9 bases lay in between. There are 13 residues in the CDR3. The germline CDR1 and CDR2 sequences are SGHDN and FVKESK. CDR3: CASSQDRGGEQFF. The CDR3 region has the DNA TGTGCCAGCAGCCAAGATCGAGGGGGTGAGCAGTTCTTC. The entire variable domain, with the rest obtained from reference TRBV14 and TRBJ2-1, is as follows: EAGVTQFPSHSVIEKGQTVTLRCDPISGHDNLYWYRRVMGKEIKFLLHFVKESKQDESGMPNNRFLAERTGGTYSTLKVQPAELEDSGVYFCASSQDRGGEQFFGPGTRLTVL.

CDR3 sequence reads: CASSLGLVNTEAFF. CDR3 DNA sequence: TGTGCCAGCAGCCTAGGGCTAGTGAACACTGAAGCTTTCTTT. The V call is TRBV3-1, the J call TRBJ1-1; the D is unclear. CDR1 LGHDT and CDR2 YNNKEL come from the germline V gene (reference sequence). The CDR3 sequence is 14 residues long. V lost 4 bases, J lost 0 bases, and 9 bases lay in between. Using reference TRBV3-1 and TRBJ1-1 for the parts outside the CDR3, the full variable domain is DTAVSQTPKYLVTQMGNDKSIKCEQNLGHDTMYWYKQDSKKFLKIMFSYNNKELIINETVPNRFSPKSPDKAHLNLHINSLELGDSAVYFCASSLGLVNTEAFFGQGTRLTVV.

The chain has TRBV7-2 and TRBJ1-2; 8 bases are shared with TRBD1. This CDR3 is built from 16 residues. J was trimmed by 8 bases and V by 1 base; bases with no gene match: 12. CDR1 is SGHTA and CDR2 is FQGNSA in the germline V gene. CDR3 DNA sequence: TGTGCCAGCAGCTTAGTTCCTTCAGGGGGCGCGTTAGGCTACACCTTC. This sequence encodes CASSLVPSGGALGYTF.

The CDR3 coding sequence is TGTGCCAGCAGCCAGTTGGGACTAGCGGTAGCAGATACGCAGTATTTT. Translated: CASSQLGLAVADTQYF. The V call is TRBV6-2 or TRBV6-3, the J call TRBJ2-3; TRBD2 matches 11 bases. V gave up 6 bases and J gave up 4 bases; unmatched junction bases: 9. The length of the CDR3 is 16 residues. Germline CDR1 reads MNHEY; CDR2 reads SVGEGT.

J is TRBJ2-3 and V is TRBV4-2; the D is unclear. Germline CDR1 and CDR2: LGHNA and YNFKEQ. CDR3 size: 16 residues. V lost 1 base and J lost 0, with 11 bases in between. In DNA form, the CDR3 reads TGTGCCAGCAGCCAAGCCGACGGAGCTAGCACAGATACGCAGTATTTT. Translated: CASSQADGASTDTQYF.

In this sample, this clonotype turned up once. The chain uses TRBV29-1 and TRBJ1-2; D possibly corresponds to TRBD1 (6 bases). CDR1 is SQVTM and CDR2 is ANQGSEA in the germline V gene. The germline V and J ends were trimmed by 6 bases and 4 bases, with 24 bases remaining between them. The CDR3 runs 16 residues. This CDR3 is CSVTGAVAGDSYGYTF. For the CDR3, the DNA is TGCAGCGTCACCGGGGCGGTGGCAGGGGATTCCTATGGCTACACCTTC.

This clonotype was counted between two and nine times. The chain couples TRBV10-3 to TRBJ2-7, with D perhaps matching TRBD1 (6 bases). Trimming pared 4 bases from V and 1 base from J, leaving 11 bases between. Germline CDR1 is ENHRY and CDR2 is SYGVKD. This CDR3 is built from 14 residues. CDR3 loop: CAISGGTGSYEQYV. The CDR3 nucleotides are TGTGCCATCAGTGGGGGAACAGGGTCCTACGAGCAGTACGTC.

This chain connects TRBV3-1 to TRBJ2-7; weak D call: TRBD1 (6 bases). Germline-derived CDR1 and CDR2 are LGHDT and YNNKEL (reference sequence). V was pared by 6 bases and J by 3 bases, with 12 bases between. The CDR3 sequence is 13 residues long. CDR3 sequence (DNA): TGTGCCAGCAGTCTTCTACAGGGCTACGAGCAGTACTTC. Amino acids: CASSLLQGYEQYF.